Listed below are T cell receptor beta chains from one sample, sequenced in a study of metastatic and nonmetastatic thyroid tumors. TCRdb used MiXCR to call clones anew from the PCR reads. Of about 14,000 clones listed, about 31% are singletons. The material sequenced was tumor tissue. These receptors came from a female donor with papillary thyroid cancer or a benign thyroid nodule (not recorded which). Some clones in this sample may be carry-over from other donors' samples. CDR3s include the opening cysteine and the closing phenylalanine or tryptophan. The order of the fields is CDR3 protein, V gene, clone size, J gene. The size entry is marked missing in some rows and otherwise reads once, few, many or a size class.

CDR3aa: CASSVNRDSYEQYF
v_gene: TRBV27
abundance: medium-sized
j_gene: TRBJ2-7

CDR3aa: CASSYSLELIGELFF
v_gene: TRBV6-6
abundance: -
j_gene: TRBJ2-2

CDR3aa: CASSKQGSGLEAFF
v_gene: TRBV27
abundance: few
j_gene: TRBJ1-1

CDR3aa: CASSRSVTTTEQFF
v_gene: TRBV4-2
abundance: once
j_gene: TRBJ2-1

CDR3aa: CASSGDWGYF
v_gene: TRBV4-2
abundance: -
j_gene: TRBJ2-7

CDR3aa: CASSRTGETYEQYF
v_gene: TRBV12-3/TRBV12-4
abundance: few
j_gene: TRBJ2-7

CDR3aa: CASSQGDRGPTDTQYF
v_gene: TRBV14
abundance: many
j_gene: TRBJ2-3

CDR3aa: CASSLEGTTDTQYF
v_gene: TRBV28
abundance: many
j_gene: TRBJ2-3

CDR3aa: CASSYVPGRYEQYF
v_gene: TRBV6-2/TRBV6-3
abundance: few
j_gene: TRBJ2-7

CDR3aa: CASSYTDTGELFF
v_gene: TRBV2
abundance: few
j_gene: TRBJ2-2

CDR3aa: CASNRGTGSSYNEQFF
v_gene: TRBV19
abundance: few
j_gene: TRBJ2-1

CDR3aa: CASIRQPLNTEAFF
v_gene: TRBV2
abundance: many
j_gene: TRBJ1-1

CDR3aa: CASSKLAGVGDTQYF
v_gene: TRBV3-1
abundance: many
j_gene: TRBJ2-3

CDR3aa: CACHRTGGITEAFF
v_gene: TRBV30
abundance: -
j_gene: TRBJ1-1

CDR3aa: CSARDPGLAETQYF
v_gene: TRBV20-1
abundance: many
j_gene: TRBJ2-5

CDR3aa: CASSPLTGSSNQPQHF
v_gene: TRBV11-1
abundance: many
j_gene: TRBJ1-5

CDR3aa: CASSLGQNNEKLFF
v_gene: TRBV5-4
abundance: many
j_gene: TRBJ1-4

CDR3aa: CSTGGREIYEQYF
v_gene: TRBV20-1
abundance: -
j_gene: TRBJ2-7

CDR3aa: CASSTTAVTSGNTIYF
v_gene: TRBV28
abundance: medium-sized
j_gene: TRBJ1-3

CDR3aa: CASSHGTANTEAFF
v_gene: TRBV11-2
abundance: -
j_gene: TRBJ1-1

CDR3aa: CASSLIPGQEYF
v_gene: TRBV27
abundance: medium-sized
j_gene: TRBJ2-5

CDR3aa: CASSQHRRETQYF
v_gene: TRBV4-2
abundance: many
j_gene: TRBJ2-5

CDR3aa: CASSPRTGETNYGYTF
v_gene: TRBV6-1
abundance: medium-sized
j_gene: TRBJ1-2

CDR3aa: CASRPTGVNYGYTF
v_gene: TRBV6-1
abundance: -
j_gene: TRBJ1-2

CDR3aa: CASSRSLGGTGGDGANVLTF
v_gene: TRBV13
abundance: many
j_gene: TRBJ2-6